This TCR beta chain emerged from a study of blood T cell repertoires in COVID-19 (dated by TCRdb to 2018 to 2020). Context from the whole study: Collaborator samples came from the United States, Italy and Spain and covered acute and convalescent phases of COVID-19. A freely available public database, intended as a resource for researchers studying the immune response to SARS-CoV-2, is where the repertoires were released. Samples were obtained from the ongoing ImmuneRACE study (first 160 participants) and from 1,254 subjects provided by 6 global collaborators. Nearly every sample came with metadata listing a de-identified subject ID, COVID-19 status, age in years and sex. Where HLA class I and class II types were available, the types were taken from metadata supplied by the sample provider, not from assay-based typing. Subjects who had been exposed to COVID-19, were actively infected with it, or had recovered from it provided the deeply sampled blood TCRbeta repertoires that made up the dataset. The prospective study material was composed of cDNA or gDNA derived from T cells, B-cell-depleted T cells, or PBMCs. Broad study findings and their caveats: How much clinical and demographic metadata was included differed by source and by participant, and the metadata was provided uncurated.

Worth noting for this clone: The antigen this receptor binds is unknown. Base quality data are lacking; no much larger clone is found one base away.

The CDR3 has 14 amino acids, counting the end cysteine and phenylalanine. Only the CDR3 DNA stays, 42 bases, in frame from base 1. Unmatched junction bases come to 4, with V trimmed by 6 bases and J by 2 bases. Per the germline V gene (reference sequence), LNHDA is the CDR1 and SQIVND is the CDR2. The immunoSEQ Assay, a bias-controlled multiplex PCR, was used to amplify TCRbeta CDR3 regions from genomic DNA. The paper's processing steps were these. Nucleated cell counts per sample were estimated from amplification of reference gene primers within the assay. Sequence reads were collapsed and filtered to measure the absolute abundance of every unique TCRbeta CDR3 rearrangement. Productive Simpson clonality was computed per sample as the square root of Simpson's diversity index over productive rearrangements. TCRdb's version of the immuneACCESS table is confined to in-frame rearrangements and falls short of the full clone set. An unresolved V gene accounts for under half of the shortfall where checked; the remainder is of unknown origin. From that table come the V and J calls and clone size; the DNA was used to work out D and trimming. Counted in this sample were some 130,000 clones; about four fifths of them appeared once. 9.5% to 15% of the sample rests with the top ten.

A second Seattle source provided samples from volunteer blood donors who had recovered from COVID-19. Collaborating institutions collected whole blood in K2EDTA tubes following their own protocols. For TCRbeta analysis, collaborators shipped samples in one of three forms: frozen whole blood, isolated PBMCs, or DNA extracted from either of those sample types. The sequenced sample was peripheral blood. In this chain, TRBV19 is recombined with TRBJ1-3; 7 middle bases align to TRBD1. The source of this sequence is a woman in her 30s who had recovered from COVID-19. The DNA reads TGTGCCAGTAGACAGGGGACGGCTGGAAACACCATATATTTT. This gives the protein CASRQGTAGNTIYF.